Listed below are T cell receptor beta chains from one sample, sequenced in a study of blood T cell repertoires in COVID-19. TCRdb's copy holds only in-frame clones and misses some; the assay was immunoSEQ multiplex PCR. This table has some 220,000 clones, 80% to 95% appearing once. Sequences were obtained from peripheral blood. These receptors were taken from a man between 25 and 39 years old with COVID-19, enrolled during active disease. Both conserved end residues are part of each CDR3. A D gene is named only where the DNA matches it firmly. Size is omitted from some rows. Given values are once, few, many or a class for expanded clones.

-	-	TRBV27	13	TRBJ2-5	TGTGCCAGCAGAGGATGGACAAAAGAGACCCAGTACTTC	CASRGWTKETQYF
-	TRBD1	TRBV11-1	14	TRBJ2-7	TGTGCCAGCAGTAGACAGGGGACGGGATACGAGCAGTACTTC	CASSRQGTGYEQYF
-	-	TRBV5-6	15	TRBJ2-5	TGTGCCAGCAGCCAGACGCCGGGATTCCAAGAGACCCAGTACTTC	CASSQTPGFQETQYF
-	-	TRBV4-1	17	TRBJ2-2	TGCGCCAGCAGCCAGCGGAGTGCAGGGGCCAACACCGGGGAGCTGTTTTTT	CASSQRSAGANTGELFF
-	TRBD2	TRBV2	15	TRBJ2-7	TGTGCCAGCAGCGAGAGCGGGGGCTCCCCATACGAGCAGTACTTC	CASSESGGSPYEQYF
-	-	TRBV9	15	TRBJ1-1	TGTGCCAGCAGCCCGCGGGTGGATCTGAACACTGAAGCTTTCTTT	CASSPRVDLNTEAFF
once	TRBD1	TRBV19	14	TRBJ2-7	TGTGCCAGTAGTGCCTCGGGACAGCCCTACGAGCAGTACTTC	CASSASGQPYEQYF
-	-	TRBV11-3	18	TRBJ2-6	TGTGCCAGCAGCCGGGGGACAGCGGATGCCTCTGGGGCCAACGTCCTGACTTTC	CASSRGTADASGANVLTF
-	-	TRBV2	14	TRBJ2-7	TGTGCCAGCACCGTACGAGAGGGTCCTCACGAGCAGTACTTC	CASTVREGPHEQYF
-	TRBD1	TRBV27	15	TRBJ2-7	TGTGCCAGCAGTTTAAAAATCACAGGGGGGAACGAGCAGTACTTC	CASSLKITGGNEQYF